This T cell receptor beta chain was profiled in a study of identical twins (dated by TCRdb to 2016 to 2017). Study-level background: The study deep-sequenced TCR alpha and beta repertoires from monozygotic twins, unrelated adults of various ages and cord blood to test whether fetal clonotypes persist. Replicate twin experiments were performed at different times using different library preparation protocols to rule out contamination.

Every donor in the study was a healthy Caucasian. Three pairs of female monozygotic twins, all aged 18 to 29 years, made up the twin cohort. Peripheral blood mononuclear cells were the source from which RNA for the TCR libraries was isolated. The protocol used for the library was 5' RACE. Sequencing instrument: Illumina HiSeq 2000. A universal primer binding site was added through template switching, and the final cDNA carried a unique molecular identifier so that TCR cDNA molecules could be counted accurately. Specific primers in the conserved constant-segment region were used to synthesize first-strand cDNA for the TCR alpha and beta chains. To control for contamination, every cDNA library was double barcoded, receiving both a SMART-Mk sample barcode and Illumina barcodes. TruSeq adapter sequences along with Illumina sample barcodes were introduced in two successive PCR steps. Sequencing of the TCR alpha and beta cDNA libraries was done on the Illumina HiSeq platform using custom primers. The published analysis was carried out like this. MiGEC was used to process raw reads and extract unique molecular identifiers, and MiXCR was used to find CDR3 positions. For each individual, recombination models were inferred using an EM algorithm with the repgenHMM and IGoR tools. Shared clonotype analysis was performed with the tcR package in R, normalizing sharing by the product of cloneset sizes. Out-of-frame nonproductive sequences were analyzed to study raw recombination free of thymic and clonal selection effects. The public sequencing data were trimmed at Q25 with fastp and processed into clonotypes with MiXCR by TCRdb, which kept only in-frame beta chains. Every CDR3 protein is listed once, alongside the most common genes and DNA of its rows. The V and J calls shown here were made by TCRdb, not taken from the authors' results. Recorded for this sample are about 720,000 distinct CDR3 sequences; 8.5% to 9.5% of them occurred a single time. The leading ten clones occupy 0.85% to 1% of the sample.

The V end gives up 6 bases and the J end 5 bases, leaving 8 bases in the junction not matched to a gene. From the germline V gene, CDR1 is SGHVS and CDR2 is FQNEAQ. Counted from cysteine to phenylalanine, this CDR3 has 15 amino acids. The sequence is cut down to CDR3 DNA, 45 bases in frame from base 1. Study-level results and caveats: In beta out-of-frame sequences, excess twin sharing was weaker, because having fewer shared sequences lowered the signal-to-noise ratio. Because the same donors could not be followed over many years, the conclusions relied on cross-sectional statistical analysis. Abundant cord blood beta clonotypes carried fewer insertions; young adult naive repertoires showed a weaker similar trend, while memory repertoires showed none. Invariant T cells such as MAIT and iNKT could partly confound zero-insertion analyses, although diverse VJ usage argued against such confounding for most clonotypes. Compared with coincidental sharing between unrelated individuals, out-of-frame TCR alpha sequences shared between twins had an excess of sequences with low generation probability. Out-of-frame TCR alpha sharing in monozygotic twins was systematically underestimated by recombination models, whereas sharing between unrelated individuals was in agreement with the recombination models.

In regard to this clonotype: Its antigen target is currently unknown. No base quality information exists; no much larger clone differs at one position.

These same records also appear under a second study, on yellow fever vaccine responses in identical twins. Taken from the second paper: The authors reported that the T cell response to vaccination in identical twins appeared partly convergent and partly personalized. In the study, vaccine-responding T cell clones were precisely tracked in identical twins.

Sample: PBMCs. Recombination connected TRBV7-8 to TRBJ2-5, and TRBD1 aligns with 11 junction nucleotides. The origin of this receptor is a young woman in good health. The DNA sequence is TGTGCCAGCAGGCTCTGGACAGGGGGCTCGGAGACCCAGTACTTC. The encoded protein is CASRLWTGGSETQYF.